Following are 18 T cell receptor beta chains from one sample sequenced in a study of cytomegalovirus exposure and HLA in healthy donors. The repertoire was sequenced with immunoSEQ multiplex PCR; TCRdb's copy has only in-frame clones and lacks some. The profile shows roughly 270,000 clones, roughly 90% of them singletons. Sequenced sample: PBMCs. The receptors stem from a woman aged 18-29 years in good health and CMV-seronegative.

This clone was detected once. The chain carries TRBV6-5 and TRBJ2-7; D may be TRBD1 (6 bases). Trimming shortened V by 4 bases and J by 5 bases, and 15 bases separated the two germline ends. There are 14 residues in the CDR3. Germline CDR1 is MNHEY and CDR2 is SVGAGI. The CDR3 loop is CASSLRGLQNEQYF. CDR3 bases: TGTGCCAGCAGTTTAAGGGGGTTGCAGAACGAGCAGTACTTC.

The V and J genes are TRBV11-2 and TRBJ2-1, with D perhaps matching TRBD2 (5 bases). Per the germline V gene, CDR1 is SGHAT and CDR2 is FQNNGV. Trimming cost V 7 bases and J 3 bases, with 13 bases left between them. CDR3 length: 14 residues. CDR3 sequence: CASNREMGYNEQFF. CDR3 coding DNA: TGTGCCAGCAATCGGGAAATGGGCTACAATGAGCAGTTCTTC.

The genes are TRBV9 and TRBJ2-3; unclear D gene. Per the germline V gene, CDR1 is SGDLS and CDR2 is YYNGEE. With 0 bases removed from V and 1 base from J, the gap between germline ends came to 9 bases. The CDR3 loop spans 15 amino acids. Written as DNA, the CDR3 is TGTGCCAGCAGCGTAGGCGCCTCGCGCACAGATACGCAGTATTTT. This translates into CASSVGASRTDTQYF. The full variable domain, its missing parts supplied by reference TRBV9 and TRBJ2-3, is DSGVTQTPKHLITATGQRVTLRCSPRSGDLSVYWYQQSLDQGLQFLIQYYNGEERAKGNILERFSAQQFPDLHSELNLSSLELGDSALYFCASSVGASRTDTQYFGPGTRLTVL.

The chain joins TRBV27 to TRBJ2-3, with 14 nucleotides matching TRBD2. The CDR3 is 17 amino acids. Germline V gene data show CDR1 as MNHEY and CDR2 as SMNVEV (reference sequence). Germline trimming cut 5 bases from V and 4 bases from J; bases unmatched to any gene: 8. The CDR3 here is CASSQGLAGGMPDTQYF. CDR3 sequence (DNA): TGTGCCAGCAGTCAAGGACTAGCGGGAGGTATGCCAGATACGCAGTATTTT.

The chain joins TRBV5-6 to TRBJ2-5; weak D call: TRBD2 (5 bases). In germline, CDR1 is SGHDT, CDR2 YYEEEE. V lost 4 bases to trimming and J lost 1 base, with 11 bases between them. CDR3 length equals 14 residues. CDR3 in amino acids: CASSGSGSQETQYF. DNA of the CDR3: TGTGCCAGCAGCGGGTCGGGGTCCCAAGAGACCCAGTACTTC.

The chain employs TRBV27 and TRBJ2-3, with 10 nucleotides matching TRBD2. Losses at the gene ends were 6 bases for V and 3 bases for J; bases not matched to a gene: 9. The CDR3 runs to 16 residues. The germline CDR1 and CDR2 sequences are MNHEY and SMNVEV (reference sequence). The CDR3 region has the DNA TGTGCCAGCAGGGCGACGCTAGCGGGAGTTACAGATACGCAGTATTTT. Amino acid sequence: CASRATLAGVTDTQYF.

The J gene is TRBJ2-1, the V gene TRBV28; D may be TRBD1 (5 bases). CDR3 length: 11 residues. V was clipped by 6 bases and J by 7 bases, with 7 bases between them. Looked up from germline, CDR1 is MDHEN and CDR2 is SYDVKM. The CDR3 here is CASRQANEQFF. The CDR3 DNA sequence: TGTGCCAGCAGACAGGCGAATGAGCAGTTCTTC.

This clone was seen only once. This sequence joins TRBV28 and TRBJ2-3; 9 bases align to TRBD2. J lost 4 bases, V lost 8 bases, and 10 bases had no gene match. This CDR3 comprises 15 residues. CDR1 MDHEN and CDR2 SYDVKM come from the germline V gene. This chain's CDR3 is CASLRGGRAPDTQYF. The CDR3 coding sequence is TGTGCCAGCCTTCGGGGCGGGAGGGCCCCAGATACGCAGTATTTT.

The V and J genes are TRBV7-6 and TRBJ2-7; 13 nucleotides match TRBD2. Unmatched junction bases numbered 3, after V lost 5 bases and J lost 2 bases. In germline, CDR1 is SGHVS, CDR2 FNYEAQ. This CDR3 contains 15 residues. Written as DNA, the CDR3 is TGTGCCAGCAGCCTGGGACTAGCGGGAACCTACGAGCAGTACTTC. Translated, it gives CASSLGLAGTYEQYF.

The J gene is TRBJ1-2, the V gene TRBV6-1; D uncertain. Looked up from germline, CDR1 is MNHNS and CDR2 is SASEGT. V was cut by 5 bases and J by 3 bases, with 13 bases left in between. The CDR3 totals 14 residues. CDR3 region: CASSSGSGDYGYTF. The DNA of the CDR3 is TGTGCCAGCAGTTCCGGCAGCGGGGACTATGGCTACACCTTC.

The gene calls are TRBV11-2 and TRBJ1-1; D is unclear. Germline CDR1 SGHAT, CDR2 FQNNGV. This CDR3 is 16 amino acids long. Trimming stripped 4 bases from V and 1 base from J, with 16 bases between. CDR3 loop: CASSSTLRNKNTEAFF. CDR3 sequence (DNA): TGTGCCAGCAGCTCTACTCTCAGGAATAAGAACACTGAAGCTTTCTTT.

Remarks on this clone: The junction shows a germline mismatch at one end, possibly a read error. This sequence joins TRBV7-3 and TRBJ2-1, with 9 bases aligning to TRBD1. CDR3 size: 16 residues. CDR1 and CDR2 from the germline V gene are SGHTA and FQGTGA. This CDR3 reads CASSLIGDRVYNEQFF. The CDR3 DNA follows: TGTGCCAGCAGTTTAATCGGGGACAGGGTATACAATGAGCAGTTCTTC.

This chain joins TRBV2 and TRBJ2-3; 8 bases are shared with TRBD1. Looked up from germline, CDR1 is SNHLY and CDR2 is FYNNEI. Trimming at V came to 9 bases and at J to 2 bases, leaving 4 bases not matched to a gene. The CDR3 length is 13 residues. The CDR3 coding sequence is TGTGCCAGTGGACAGGGCCCCACAGATACGCAGTATTTT. This codes for CASGQGPTDTQYF.

V gene TRBV28 combines with J gene TRBJ2-3; D is uncertain. The germline V gene encodes CDR1 MDHEN and CDR2 SYDVKM. Trimming cost V 1 base and J 0 bases, with 23 bases left between them. CDR3 size: 20 residues. Here the CDR3 reads CASSLLYSLDTERSTDTQYF. CDR3 sequence (DNA): TGTGCCAGCAGTTTATTGTACTCCCTCGACACCGAACGCAGCACAGATACGCAGTATTTT.

This chain uses TRBV10-3 with TRBJ2-5; 7 bases match TRBD2. CDR3 length: 14 amino acids. Germline V lookup: CDR1 ENHRY, CDR2 SYGVKD. Germline trimming cut 1 base from V and 5 bases from J; bases unmatched to any gene: 4. CDR3 nucleotide sequence: TGTGCCATCAGTGAGTGGGAGGGTGGGGAGACCCAGTACTTC. Protein: CAISEWEGGETQYF.

CDR3 residues: CASSGTGGFGYEQYF. The CDR3, as DNA: TGTGCCAGTAGTGGGACAGGGGGATTCGGTTACGAGCAGTACTTC. This sequence joins TRBV19 and TRBJ2-7, with TRBD1 matching over 11 bases. The CDR3 covers 15 residues. Germline V gives CDR1 LNHDA, CDR2 SQIVND (reference sequence). Trimming removed 5 bases from V and 4 bases from J; junction bases left unmatched: 7.

Details on this clone: The sample contains more than one DNA sequence encoding this CDR3. V is TRBV5-1 and J is TRBJ2-1, with D possibly matching TRBD2 (5 bases). From germline, CDR1 is SGHRS and CDR2 YFSETQ. The germline V and J ends were trimmed by 2 bases and 0 bases, with 6 bases remaining between them. The CDR3 runs to 14 residues. CDR3 in amino acids: CASSLGGSYNEQFF. CDR3 sequence (DNA): TGCGCCAGCAGCTTAGGAGGCTCCTACAATGAGCAGTTCTTC.

The CDR3 DNA reads as TGTGCCAGCAGCTTACGCGACAGAACCTACAATGAGCAGTTCTTC. Translated, it gives CASSLRDRTYNEQFF. This rearrangement joins TRBV11-1 to TRBJ2-1; D perhaps matches TRBD1 (5 bases). Trimming pared 2 bases from V and 2 bases from J, leaving 10 bases between. Germline V gene sequence: CDR1 SGHAT, CDR2 FQDESV (reference sequence). The CDR3 has 15 residues.